This T cell receptor beta chain was captured in a study of shared clonotypes between healthy human individuals. Naivety among CD8 cells was defined by CD45RO negativity and positive CCR7 selection, thereby excluding terminally differentiated effector memory CD45RA+ cells. The assay ran at deep level. Generated by immunoSEQ multiplex PCR, the TCRdb table keeps only in-frame clones and is missing some. This table has under 700,000 clones, 95% appearing once. The sequence came from a woman aged 30 to 39 in good health. The specimen sequenced was naive CD8+ T cells sorted from blood.

The CDR3 here is CASRDDTYNEQFF. CDR3 nucleotide sequence: TGTGCCAGCAGAGATGACACCTACAATGAGCAGTTCTTC. The gene calls are TRBV27 and TRBJ2-1; D remains unclear. The germline CDR1 and CDR2 sequences are MNHEY and SMNVEV (reference sequence). CDR3 size: 13 residues. V shed 6 bases and J shed 2 bases, with 8 bases lying between them.